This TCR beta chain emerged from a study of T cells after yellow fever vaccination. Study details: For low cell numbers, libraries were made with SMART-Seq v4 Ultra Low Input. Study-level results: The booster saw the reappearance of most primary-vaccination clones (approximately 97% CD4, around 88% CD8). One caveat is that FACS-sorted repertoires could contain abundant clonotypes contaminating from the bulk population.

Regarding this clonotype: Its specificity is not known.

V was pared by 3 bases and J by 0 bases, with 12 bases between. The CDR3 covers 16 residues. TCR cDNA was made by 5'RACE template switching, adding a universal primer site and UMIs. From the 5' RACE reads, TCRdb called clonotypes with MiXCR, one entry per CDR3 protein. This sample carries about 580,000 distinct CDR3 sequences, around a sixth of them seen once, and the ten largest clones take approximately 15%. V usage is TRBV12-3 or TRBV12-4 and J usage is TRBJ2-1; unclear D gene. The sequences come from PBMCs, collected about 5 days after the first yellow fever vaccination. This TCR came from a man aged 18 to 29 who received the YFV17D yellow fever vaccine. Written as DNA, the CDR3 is TGTGCCAGCAGTTTTAGCTTGGATAACTCCTACAATGAGCAGTTCTTC. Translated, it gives CASSFSLDNSYNEQFF.